This T cell receptor (beta chain) emerged from a study of OX40 agonist ivuxolimab in advanced cancers. At the level of the study: Three partial responders included one hepatocellular carcinoma patient and two cutaneous melanoma patients.

TCRdb's copy holds only in-frame clones and misses some; the assay was immunoSEQ multiplex PCR. The profile shows some 69,000 clones, 89% of them singletons. A word on this clone: Its target is unknown. An end of the junction does not agree with germline; a read error may underlie this. The sample holds other DNA sequences that translate to the same CDR3.

Study results and limitations: Some of the lowest clonal expansion was seen in partial responders at 0.1-3.0 mg/kg. At 0.1 to 3.0 mg/kg, CD4+ and CD8+ blood T cells expanded clonally by week 6. Among some nonresponders, normalized T-cell clonal expansion was also low.

The CDR3 has 14 amino acids. Germline-derived CDR1 and CDR2 are SGHNT and YENEEA. The sequencing used CD4+ or CD8+ T cells sorted from blood, collected in a trial of the OX40 agonist ivuxolimab. The sequence derives from an adult with an advanced solid tumor such as melanoma, head and neck, liver or kidney cancer. The J gene is TRBJ2-7, the V gene TRBV11-3; D gene ambiguous. CDR3 residues: CASSLGPDGDEQYF. DNA of the CDR3: TGTGCCAGCAGCTTAGGCCCCGACGGTGACGAGCAGTACTTT.